Below, one T cell receptor beta chain is given with its context. What it binds is not known. This entry is derived from a study of a mutant IDH1 vaccine in newly diagnosed glioma. Study background: Most had both radiotherapy and temozolomide beforehand; others had only one.

The CDR3 runs 14 residues. From germline, CDR1 is SGHTA and CDR2 FQGTGA. With 6 bases removed from V and 3 bases from J, the gap between germline ends came to 14 bases. Study-wide results and limits: Pseudoprogression appeared unlinked to shifts in leading peripheral T cell clonotypes.

TCRdb's copy holds only in-frame clones and misses some; the assay was immunoSEQ multiplex PCR. The repertoire has over 75,000 clones, about 87% of them found once; the top ten carry approximately 0.57%. Time point noted: baseline, week 1 (first vaccination visit). As for treatment: pre-vaccination baseline after standard-of-care therapy. Sequenced material: PBMCs, taken from a glioma patient treated with radiotherapy, temozolomide or both. The source is a woman in her fifties or sixties with glioma. The chain carries TRBV7-3 and TRBJ1-1, with D possibly being TRBD1 (5 bases). The CDR3 loop is CASRKGVSDTEAFF. In DNA form, the CDR3 reads TGTGCCAGCAGAAAAGGGGTTTCGGACACTGAAGCTTTCTTT.